This is a list of T cell receptor beta chains from one sample in a study of cytomegalovirus exposure and HLA in healthy donors. Assay: immunoSEQ multiplex PCR; the TCRdb copy retains only in-frame clones and omits some. The sample consists of some 150,000 clones, 60% to 85% of them appearing once. The specimen was PBMCs. The receptors originated from a man aged 50-59 years in good health and CMV-seropositive. Each CDR3 is given with its conserved first and last residue. The D gene is left open where the match is weak. Rows give clone size only sometimes, using once, few, many, or a class for an expanded clone.

CDR3aa	CDR3nt	abundance	v_gene	d_gene	len	j_gene
CASSPASDRGRETQYF	TGTGCCAGCAGCCCCGCGAGTGACAGGGGTAGAGAGACCCAGTACTTC	.	TRBV7-2	TRBD1	16	TRBJ2-5
CATSLVAGNTEAFF	TGTGCCACCAGCCTCGTCGCAGGGAACACTGAAGCTTTCTTT	.	TRBV15	.	14	TRBJ1-1
CAWSPTGNEQFF	TGTGCCTGGAGCCCTACAGGGAATGAGCAGTTCTTC	.	TRBV30	.	12	TRBJ2-1
CASSSPGTGHSYTF	TGTGCCAGCAGCAGCCCTGGGACAGGGCATAGCTACACCTTC	.	TRBV28	TRBD1	14	TRBJ1-2
CASSLAGNTANYGYTF	TGCGCCAGCAGCTTAGCAGGGAATACGGCTAACTATGGCTACACCTTC	.	TRBV5-1	.	16	TRBJ1-2
CASSIRGLSTEAFF	TGTGCCAGTAGTATCAGGGGGCTATCGACTGAAGCTTTCTTT	few	TRBV19	TRBD1	14	TRBJ1-1
CAISDGQGWEQYF	TGTGCCATCAGTGACGGGCAGGGGTGGGAGCAGTACTTC	.	TRBV10-3	.	13	TRBJ2-7
CASFREPGNTEAFF	TGTGCCAGCTTTCGAGAGCCGGGGAACACTGAAGCTTTCTTT	few	TRBV6-1	.	14	TRBJ1-1
CASRLDRYREAFF	TGTGCCAGCAGGTTAGACAGATACCGTGAAGCTTTCTTT	.	TRBV28	.	13	TRBJ1-1
CATSRGDRNHEQYF	TGTGCCACCAGCAGAGGAGACAGGAACCACGAGCAGTACTTC	.	TRBV15	.	14	TRBJ2-7
CASSEASSTGHNSPLHF	TGTGCCAGCAGTGAAGCCTCGTCGACAGGGCATAATTCACCCCTCCACTTT	.	TRBV2	TRBD1	17	TRBJ1-6
CASSLGQNTEAFF	TGTGCCAGCAGCTTAGGACAGAACACTGAAGCTTTCTTT	.	TRBV11-2	.	13	TRBJ1-1
CASRGPRPTGELFF	TGTGCCAGCAGAGGTCCGAGGCCCACCGGGGAGCTGTTTTTT	few	TRBV9	.	14	TRBJ2-2
CASKDSYEQYF	TGCGCCAGCAAGGACAGCTACGAGCAGTACTTC	many	TRBV5-1	.	11	TRBJ2-7
CASSSGGKEERAFF	TGTGCCAGCAGTTCCGGCGGGAAGGAGGAGAGGGCTTTCTTT	few	TRBV28	.	14	TRBJ1-1
CASTPLMSNQPQHF	TGTGCCAGCACGCCCCTGATGAGTAATCAGCCCCAGCATTTT	.	TRBV2	.	14	TRBJ1-5
CASSYAGEQYF	TGTGCCAGCAGTTACGCGGGGGAGCAGTACTTC	.	TRBV6-1	.	11	TRBJ2-7
CAWSVGGGPGGYNEQFF	TGTGCCTGGAGTGTGGGGGGGGGCCCCGGTGGGTACAATGAGCAGTTCTTC	once	TRBV30	.	17	TRBJ2-1
CASSYTDEQYF	TGTGCCAGCAGTTACACTGACGAGCAGTACTTC	.	TRBV6-6	.	11	TRBJ2-7
CASSIGLEGQPQHF	TGTGCCAGTAGTATAGGCTTGGAGGGGCAGCCCCAGCATTTT	.	TRBV19	.	14	TRBJ1-5
CASSPYSTSPAYEQYF	TGCGCCAGCAGTCCTTACTCGACTAGTCCCGCCTACGAGCAGTACTTC	few	TRBV4-1	.	16	TRBJ2-7
CASSFSTGLTFF	TGCGCCAGCAGCTTCTCGACAGGGCTGACTTTCTTT	.	TRBV5-1	TRBD1	12	TRBJ1-1
CASSLNRASGRRETQYF	TGTGCCAGCAGTTTAAATAGGGCTAGCGGACGGAGGGAGACCCAGTACTTC	once	TRBV27	TRBD2	17	TRBJ2-5
CASSPSGGQGDTQYF	TGTGCCAGCAGCCCATCCGGGGGGCAGGGGGATACGCAGTATTTT	.	TRBV13	.	15	TRBJ2-3
CASSRTGGPKQYF	TGCGCCAGCAGCCGGACAGGGGGCCCGAAGCAGTACTTC	.	TRBV10-1	TRBD1	13	TRBJ2-7
CASSLEVGAINEQFF	TGTGCTAGCAGCTTAGAGGTGGGAGCCATCAATGAGCAGTTCTTC	.	TRBV7-7	.	15	TRBJ2-1
CASSQDYDSRLMNTEAFF	TGTGCCAGCAGCCAAGATTATGACAGTCGGCTAATGAACACTGAGGCTTTCTTT	once	TRBV4-2	.	18	TRBJ1-1
CASMRYNEQFF	TGTGCCAGCATGAGGTACAATGAGCAGTTCTTC	.	TRBV6-1	.	11	TRBJ2-1
CASSPGANDEQFF	TGTGCCAGCAGCCCCGGTGCTAACGATGAGCAGTTCTTC	.	TRBV7-9	.	13	TRBJ2-1
CASSFRSGGKYEQYF	TGTGCCAGCAGCTTCCGTAGCGGGGGTAAGTACGAGCAGTACTTC	.	TRBV11-2	TRBD2	15	TRBJ2-7
CSSSLSLRGNSPLHF	TGTTCCAGCAGCTTAAGTCTACGGGGTAATTCACCCCTCCACTTT	.	TRBV7-9	.	15	TRBJ1-6
CAIRETGDTDTQYF	TGTGCCATCAGGGAGACAGGGGACACAGATACGCAGTATTTT	.	TRBV10-3	TRBD1	14	TRBJ2-3
CASSQRSGSGDEQFF	TGTGCCAGCAGCCAAAGAAGCGGATCTGGGGATGAGCAGTTCTTC	.	TRBV7-9	.	15	TRBJ2-1
CASSRGTSSDTQYF	TGTGCCAGCAGTCGCGGGACTAGCTCAGATACGCAGTATTTT	.	TRBV6-5	TRBD2	14	TRBJ2-3
CASSPNAPGLASDTQYF	TGTGCCAGCAGCCCCAATGCACCCGGGCTAGCGTCCGATACGCAGTATTTT	once	TRBV9	.	17	TRBJ2-3
CASSIQGASETQYF	TGTGCCAGCAGCATACAGGGGGCGTCGGAGACCCAGTACTTC	few	TRBV5-4	TRBD1	14	TRBJ2-5
CARRGQVNEKLFF	TGCGCCAGAAGGGGGCAGGTTAATGAAAAACTGTTTTTT	.	TRBV5-1	TRBD1	13	TRBJ1-4
CASSDQGNYGYTF	TGCGCCAGCAGCGATCAGGGGAACTATGGCTACACCTTC	once	TRBV5-1	.	13	TRBJ1-2
CASSRPRVGYGYTF	TGTGCCAGCAGTCGCCCGCGGGTCGGCTATGGCTACACCTTC	.	TRBV28	.	14	TRBJ1-2
CASREDLNTEAFF	TGTGCCAGCAGAGAGGATCTGAACACTGAAGCTTTCTTT	few	TRBV6-1	.	13	TRBJ1-1
CASSLKTGGQYEQYF	TGTGCCAGCAGCCTAAAAACAGGGGGACAATACGAGCAGTACTTC	.	TRBV9	TRBD1	15	TRBJ2-7
CASSPRTSGISYEQYF	TGTGCCAGCTCCCCACGGACTAGCGGGATCTCCTACGAGCAGTACTTC	.	TRBV18	TRBD2	16	TRBJ2-7
CASSLVRANTGELFF	TGCGCCAGCAGCTTGGTTAGAGCGAACACCGGGGAGCTGTTTTTT	.	TRBV5-1	.	15	TRBJ2-2
CAWIGRGTSGVSTDTQYF	TGTGCCTGGATAGGCAGGGGGACTAGCGGGGTTAGCACAGATACGCAGTATTTT	.	TRBV30	TRBD2	18	TRBJ2-3
CASGSGNQPQHF	TGTGCCAGCGGTTCGGGCAATCAGCCCCAGCATTTT	once	TRBV28	.	12	TRBJ1-5